A single sample gave rise to the 26 T cell receptor beta chains below, sequenced in a study of T cell responses to AZD1222 COVID-19 vaccine. The method was immunoSEQ multiplex PCR; TCRdb's version includes in-frame clones alone and lacks a portion of them. This table has 140,000 to 150,000 clones, approximately 91% appearing once. The specimen comprised peripheral blood, sampled 28 days after the second AZD1222 dose. All receptors derive from an adult who received the AZD1222 COVID-19 vaccine.

Details on this clone: This same CDR3 is encoded by further DNA sequences in the sample. CDR3: CASSGTSSYNEQFF. Written as DNA, the CDR3 is TGTGCCAGCAGCGGGACTAGCAGCTACAATGAGCAGTTCTTC. This sequence joins TRBV9 and TRBJ2-1; 8 bases agree with TRBD2. V was pared by 3 bases and J by 3 bases, with 2 bases of the junction left unmatched. This CDR3 is 14 amino acids long. Germline V gene data show CDR1 as SGDLS and CDR2 as YYNGEE.

A single count supports this clone. This CDR3 is CASGGLREGEQYF. CDR3 DNA: TGTGCCAGCGGAGGACTGCGGGAGGGCGAGCAGTACTTC. The chain has TRBV2 and TRBJ2-7, with TRBD2 identical over 9 bases. CDR1 and CDR2 from the germline V gene are SNHLY and FYNNEI. This CDR3 has 13 amino acids. Losses at the gene ends were 8 bases for V and 6 bases for J; bases not matched to a gene: 8.

V gene TRBV6-1 combines with J gene TRBJ2-1; D gene unclear. This CDR3 is built from 11 residues. Trimming removed 1 base from V and 8 bases from J, with 3 bases in between. The germline CDR1 and CDR2 sequences are MNHNS and SASEGT. CDR3 bases: TGTGCCAGCAGTGAAGACTATGAGCAGTTCTTC. It encodes CASSEDYEQFF.

The rearrangement links TRBV7-8 to TRBJ2-1; no definite D call. Germline CDR1 and CDR2: SGHVS and FQNEAQ. The germline V and J ends were trimmed by 1 base and 9 bases, with 13 bases remaining between them. There are 14 residues in the CDR3. The CDR3 DNA reads TGTGCCAGCAGCTTAGTTGGGGTAAGCGCTGAGCAGTTCTTC. Its translation is CASSLVGVSAEQFF.

V usage is TRBV7-3 and J usage is TRBJ2-2, with D maybe TRBD1 (6 bases). The germline gives CDR1 SGHTA, CDR2 FQGTGA. The CDR3 has 16 amino acids. The V end was cut by 2 bases, the J end by 3 bases, with 13 bases between. CDR3 sequence (DNA): TGTGCCAGCAGCTTATGGGGGCGTGGGTACACCGGGGAGCTGTTTTTT. Translation gives CASSLWGRGYTGELFF.

V and J are TRBV30 and TRBJ1-2; D remains ambiguous. The CDR3 is 11 residues long. The V end lost 2 bases, the J end lost 6 bases, and 7 bases lay between the germline ends. Per the germline V gene, CDR1 is GTSNPN and CDR2 is SVGIG (reference sequence). The CDR3: CAWSWENGYTF. The CDR3 nucleotides are TGTGCCTGGAGTTGGGAGAATGGCTACACCTTC. Filled out from reference TRBV30 and TRBJ1-2, the complete variable domain reads SQTIHQWPATLVQPVGSPLSLECTVEGTSNPNLYWYRQAAGRGLQLLFYSVGIGQISSEVPQNLSASRPQDRQFILSSKKLLLSDSGFYLCAWSWENGYTFGSGTRLTVV.

In this sample, this clone turned up once. Other DNA sequences from this sample encode an identical CDR3 as well. This CDR3 reads CASSLQGASNQPQHF. The DNA for the CDR3 is TGTGCCAGCAGCTTACAGGGGGCGAGCAATCAGCCCCAGCATTTT. The rearrangement joins TRBV7-2 to TRBJ1-5; 8 bases fit TRBD1. This CDR3 is built from 15 residues. Germline V CDR1 and CDR2: SGHTA, FQGNSA. The junction had 1 base not matched to a gene; V was cut back by 2 bases and J by 1 base.

The chain employs TRBV19 and TRBJ2-1; D is possibly TRBD1 or TRBD2 (6 bases each). Germline CDR1 is LNHDA and CDR2 is SQIVND (reference sequence). V gave up 5 bases and J gave up 9 bases, with 14 bases separating them. This CDR3 contains 13 residues. The CDR3 bases are TGTGCCAGTAGTGGGGGGCTAGCAGGTGAGCAGTTCTTC. This encodes CASSGGLAGEQFF.

The chain is built from TRBV6-5 and TRBJ1-5; D ambiguous. Trimming stripped 7 bases from V and 1 base from J, with 8 bases between. Germline V gene sequence: CDR1 MNHEY, CDR2 SVGAGI. The CDR3 loop spans 13 amino acids. Here the CDR3 DNA reads TGTGCCAGCACCCGGGGAAGCAATCAGCCCCAGCATTTT. Translated: CASTRGSNQPQHF.

This rearrangement joins TRBV6-5 to TRBJ1-5, with a tentative D call TRBD1 (5 bases). Germline CDR1 is MNHEY and CDR2 is SVGAGI. Trimming cost V 5 bases and J 3 bases, with 14 bases left between them. CDR3 size: 15 residues. The CDR3 reads CASSRSGGYNQPQHF. The DNA for the CDR3 is TGTGCCAGCAGTCGGTCCGGGGGTTACAATCAGCCCCAGCATTTT.

The J gene is TRBJ1-4, the V gene TRBV30; D is possibly TRBD1 (6 bases). The CDR3 covers 17 residues. V was shortened by 2 bases and J by 1 base, with 17 bases between the two germline ends. Germline values: CDR1 GTSNPN, CDR2 SVGIG (reference sequence). CDR3: CAWSTRDTKGTNEKLFF. The CDR3 DNA follows: TGTGCCTGGAGTACTCGGGACACCAAGGGAACTAATGAAAAACTGTTTTTT.

This clone is a singleton in its sample. The chain uses TRBV5-4 and TRBJ2-1; D is perhaps TRBD2 (7 bases). Germline CDR1 reads SGHNT; CDR2 reads YYREEE (reference sequence). With 0 bases removed from V and 11 bases from J, the gap between germline ends came to 18 bases. The CDR3 covers 15 residues. The CDR3 loop is CASSLGGGFTMQQFF. In DNA, the CDR3 is TGTGCCAGCAGCTTGGGGGGGGGCTTTACAATGCAGCAGTTCTTC. The full variable domain, rest sourced from reference TRBV5-4 and TRBJ2-1, is ETGVTQSPTHLIKTRGQQVTLRCSSQSGHNTVSWYQQALGQGPQFIFQYYREEENGRGNFPPRFSGLQFPNYSSELNVNALELDDSALYLCASSLGGGFTMQQFFGPGTRLTVL.

The chain recombines TRBV6-5 with TRBJ1-1; TRBD1 is a possible D gene (5 bases). This CDR3 contains 14 residues. Germline V gene lookup returns CDR1 MNHEY and CDR2 SVGAGI. The ends were cut back, 5 bases at V and 1 base at J, with 11 bases in the middle. CDR3 in DNA: TGTGCCAGCAGTCGGGGACTCAGGAACACTGAAGCTTTCTTT. Protein product: CASSRGLRNTEAFF.

CDR3 amino acids: CASSPRAGEKLFF. CDR3 coding DNA: TGTGCCAGCAGTCCCCGGGCAGGAGAAAAACTGTTTTTT. V usage is TRBV12-3 or TRBV12-4 and J usage is TRBJ1-4; D not certain. The CDR3 is 13 residues long. V was trimmed by 5 bases and J by 8 bases, leaving 12 bases between them.

The rearrangement joins TRBV27 to TRBJ2-7; possibly TRBD1 or TRBD2 for D (5 bases each). V lost 6 bases and J lost 1, with 10 bases in between. The CDR3 totals 13 residues. Per germline, CDR1 MNHEY and CDR2 SMNVEV (reference sequence). In DNA, the CDR3 is TGTGCCAGCAGATGGGACGCTTCCTACGAGCAGTACTTC. Protein sequence: CASRWDASYEQYF.

The rearrangement joins TRBV5-6 to TRBJ1-1; D not resolved. V lost 0 bases, J lost 5 bases, and 5 bases lay in between. This CDR3 contains 12 residues. Germline assignment: CDR1 SGHDT and CDR2 YYEEEE. In nucleotides, the CDR3 is TGTGCCAGCAGCTTGGAATCGACTGAAGCTTTCTTT. Translated, it gives CASSLESTEAFF.

This chain joins TRBV5-1 and TRBJ2-2; a possible D gene is TRBD2 (5 bases). The CDR3 length is 14 residues. Deletions cut 4 bases from V and 6 bases from J, with 13 bases between. CDR1 is SGHRS and CDR2 is YFSETQ in the germline V gene. The DNA for the CDR3 is TGCGCCAGCAGCGAGAGGGTCCTACCCGGGGAGCTGTTTTTT. Translated: CASSERVLPGELFF. Together with reference TRBV5-1 and TRBJ2-2, the CDR3 gives the full variable domain: KAGVTQTPRYLIKTRGQQVTLSCSPISGHRSVSWYQQTPGQGLQFLFEYFSETQRNKGNFPGRFSGRQFSNSRSEMNVSTLELGDSALYLCASSERVLPGELFFGEGSRLTVL.

This chain links TRBV14 with TRBJ1-2, with D unclear. The CDR3 spans 13 residues. The germline V and J ends were trimmed by 2 bases and 5 bases, with 9 bases remaining between them. Germline CDR1 is SGHDN and CDR2 is FVKESK. The CDR3: CASSQNGRYGYTF. In DNA, the CDR3 is TGTGCCAGCAGCCAAAACGGGAGGTATGGCTACACCTTC.

This rearrangement joins TRBV18 to TRBJ1-6; the D is unclear. CDR1 and CDR2 from the germline V gene are KGHSH and LQKENI. V lost 6 bases and J lost 6, with 9 bases in between. The CDR3 covers 13 residues. CDR3 in amino acids: CASSMEGNSPLHF. As DNA, the CDR3 is TGTGCCAGCTCGATGGAGGGTAATTCACCCCTCCACTTT.

The chain links TRBV2 to TRBJ1-1; no clear D gene. Germline V lookup: CDR1 SNHLY, CDR2 FYNNEI. V shed 5 bases and J shed 0 bases, with 7 bases lying between them. The CDR3 sequence is 13 residues long. The CDR3 loop reads CASSSQMNTEAFF. As DNA, the CDR3 is TGTGCCAGCAGTTCTCAGATGAACACTGAAGCTTTCTTT.

The V call is TRBV28, the J call TRBJ2-1; no clear D. The CDR3 contains 14 residues. V gave up 2 bases and J gave up 3 bases, with 8 bases separating them. Germline V gives CDR1 MDHEN, CDR2 SYDVKM. The CDR3 nucleotides are TGTGCCAGCAGTTTAGGGTTAGACTACAATGAGCAGTTCTTC. Residues: CASSLGLDYNEQFF.

The chain uses TRBV9 and TRBJ2-1; 7 bases are a match to TRBD2. CDR1 SGDLS and CDR2 YYNGEE come from the germline V gene. There are 14 residues in the CDR3. J was trimmed by 7 bases and V by 3 bases; bases with no gene match: 7. The CDR3, as DNA: TGTGCCAGCAGCGCTAGCGGAGCACAGAATGAGCAGTTCTTC. Translated: CASSASGAQNEQFF.

J is TRBJ2-5 and V is TRBV2; TRBD2 is a possible D gene (6 bases). The CDR3 runs 14 residues. Germline assignment: CDR1 SNHLY and CDR2 FYNNEI. Trimming pared 8 bases from V and 3 bases from J, leaving 16 bases between. DNA for the CDR3: TGTGCCAGCCAACGGCAGGGCGGGGAAGAGACCCAGTACTTC. Translating gives CASQRQGGEETQYF.

In its sample, this clone was seen many times. J is TRBJ2-5 and V is TRBV18; D is possibly TRBD2 (6 bases). The CDR3 is 17 amino acids. Per germline, CDR1 KGHSH and CDR2 LQKENI. Trimming left V 6 bases short and J 0 bases short, with 20 bases between. CDR3 bases: TGTGCCAGCTCCTCAGGCGGGGTCGGATTGTACCAAGAGACCCAGTACTTC. Translation: CASSSGGVGLYQETQYF.

The J gene is TRBJ2-3, the V gene TRBV7-9, with D possibly being TRBD2 (8 bases). Trimming stripped 4 bases from V and 0 bases from J, with 20 bases between. The CDR3 consists of 18 residues. Per the germline V gene, CDR1 is SEHNR and CDR2 is FQNEAQ (reference sequence). CDR3 sequence: CASSSGGSGTPSTDTQYF. The CDR3 DNA reads TGTGCCAGCAGCTCAGGGGGTAGCGGGACTCCTAGCACAGATACGCAGTATTTT. Full variable domain (remainder filled in from reference TRBV7-9 and TRBJ2-3): DTGVSQNPRHKITKRGQNVTFRCDPISEHNRLYWYRQTLGQGPEFLTYFQNEAQLEKSRLLSDRFSAERPKGSFSTLEIQRTEQGDSAMYLCASSSGGSGTPSTDTQYFGPGTRLTVL.

The chain has TRBV6-5 and TRBJ1-6; D ambiguous. The germline V gene encodes CDR1 MNHEY and CDR2 SVGAGI. This CDR3 comprises 14 residues. The V gene lost 8 bases and the J gene lost 2 bases, with 10 bases spanning the gap. Written as DNA, the CDR3 is TGTGCCAGCGGAGCTGTAGCCTATAATTCACCCCTCCACTTT. Its protein product is CASGAVAYNSPLHF.